What follows are 18 T cell receptor beta chains derived from one specimen sequenced in a study of naive CD8 T cells in extremely preterm neonates. Produced via immunoSEQ multiplex PCR; TCRdb's table is partial and in-frame only. The sample consists of around 25,000 clones, approximately 88% of them appearing once. The study, taken as a whole, reports: Relative to older groups, preterm infants had shorter, less trimmed CDR3s with fewer N additions.

No antigens are known for them. Samples were taken at extremely preterm deliveries at roughly 22-28 weeks of gestation. The sequencing sample was made of naive CD8+ T cells from cord blood. The receptors derive from a boy who was born preterm.

The rearrangement links TRBV21-1 to TRBJ2-7; no DNA check was done on the table's D call, TRBD1. TRBV21-1 constitutes a pseudogene. This CDR3 is built from 11 residues. The CDR3 here is CASSNKYEQYF. Written as DNA, the CDR3 is TGTGCCAGCAGCAACAAATACGAGCAGTACTTC.

This chain connects TRBV19 to TRBJ1-1, with D possibly being TRBD1 (6 bases). The CDR3 is made up of 14 amino acids. V was trimmed by 2 bases and J by 2 bases, leaving 9 bases between them. CDR1 and CDR2 from the germline V gene are LNHDA and SQIVND (reference sequence). The CDR3 bases are TGTGCCAGTAGTATATCCGGGACAAACACTGAAGCTTTCTTT. Its protein product is CASSISGTNTEAFF.

The gene calls are TRBV6-5 and TRBJ2-2; no definite D call. The germline V gene has CDR1 MNHEY and CDR2 SVGAGI. V was trimmed by 0 bases and J by 5 bases, leaving 4 bases between them. This CDR3 region has 13 residues. The CDR3 loop is CASSYSTTGELFF. CDR3 bases: TGTGCCAGCAGTTACTCGACGACCGGGGAGCTGTTTTTT.

The genes are TRBV27 and TRBJ1-1, with 8 bases fitting TRBD1. The CDR3 spans 15 residues. The V segment lost 0 bases and the J segment 1 base; nucleotides outside the gene matches: 1. Germline V gene sequence: CDR1 MNHEY, CDR2 SMNVEV (reference sequence). The CDR3 DNA follows: TGTGCCAGCAGTTTATCGCAGGGGGCGAACACTGAAGCTTTCTTT. Its protein is CASSLSQGANTEAFF.

This clone appeared a single time. The chain recombines TRBV23-1 with TRBJ1-1; no reliable D call. TRBV23-1 is marked as an open reading frame, function uncertain. The CDR3 spans 13 residues. V dropped 5 bases and J dropped 0 bases, with 7 bases sitting between them. The CDR3 loop is CASSGVLNTEAFF. The CDR3 DNA is TGCGCCAGCAGTGGGGTTTTGAACACTGAAGCTTTCTTT.

This clone showed up just once. At one boundary the junction diverges from the germline segment, which might be a read error. CDR3 coding DNA: TGTGCCAGCAGCTTGGCAGTGAACACTGAAGCTTTCTTT. It is translated as CASSLAVNTEAFF. The chain employs TRBV5-3 and TRBJ1-1; D remains ambiguous. TRBV5-3 is identified as an open reading frame with a role that is uncertain. The CDR3 has 13 residues.

The chain has TRBV6-6 and TRBJ1-2; TRBD1 matches 10 bases. Germline lookup yields CDR1 MNHNY and CDR2 SVGAGI (reference sequence). The CDR3 extends over 15 amino acids. V dropped 2 bases and J dropped 4; count of bases not matched to a gene: 4. This CDR3 is CASSYGTGDPYGYTF. In DNA, the CDR3 is TGTGCCAGCAGTTACGGGACAGGGGACCCCTATGGCTACACCTTC.

The chain combines TRBV5-6 with TRBJ2-1; D possibly corresponds to TRBD1 (6 bases). Germline V CDR1 and CDR2: SGHDT, YYEEEE. The V end lost 4 bases, the J end lost 4 bases, and 15 bases lay between the germline ends. The CDR3 is 15 amino acids. CDR3 region: CASSDQQGPYNEQFF. CDR3 sequence (DNA): TGTGCCAGCAGCGATCAACAGGGACCTTACAATGAGCAGTTCTTC. Using reference TRBV5-6 and TRBJ2-1 for the parts outside the CDR3, the full variable domain is DAGVTQSPTHLIKTRGQQVTLRCSPKSGHDTVSWYQQALGQGPQFIFQYYEEEERQRGNFPDRFSGHQFPNYSSELNVNALLLGDSALYLCASSDQQGPYNEQFFGPGTRLTVL.

The chain has TRBV12-5 and TRBJ2-6, with D possibly matching TRBD1 (5 bases). Germline V lookup: CDR1 LGHNT, CDR2 FRNRAP. The V and J ends lost 1 base and 2 bases respectively, with 6 bases between them. There are 15 residues in the CDR3. The CDR3 sequence: CASGLAGTGANVLTF. The CDR3 bases are TGTGCTAGTGGTTTGGCAGGGACTGGGGCCAACGTCCTGACTTTC.

V is TRBV27 and J is TRBJ1-2; 10 bases map to TRBD1. The J segment lost 6 bases and the V segment lost 5 bases, leaving 0 bases of the junction unmatched. CDR1 and CDR2 from the germline V gene are MNHEY and SMNVEV (reference sequence). The CDR3 has 12 residues. Here the CDR3 reads CASSDRGHGYTF. The CDR3 bases are TGTGCCAGCAGTGACAGGGGGCATGGCTACACCTTC.

The chain recombines TRBV6-1 with TRBJ2-3; 12 positions match TRBD2. CDR1 and CDR2 from the germline V gene are MNHNS and SASEGT. With V trimmed by 6 bases and J by 5 bases, 3 bases remained unmatched. The CDR3 extends over 14 amino acids. The DNA for the CDR3 is TGTGCCAGCAGAAGACTAGCGGGGGAAGATACGCAGTATTTT. Translation gives CASRRLAGEDTQYF.

V and J are TRBV30 and TRBJ2-2; no definite D call. With 1 base removed from V and 1 base from J, the gap between germline ends came to 1 base. Germline values: CDR1 GTSNPN, CDR2 SVGIG (reference sequence). This CDR3 region has 12 residues. The CDR3 nucleotides are TGTGCCTGGAGTGGGAACACCGGGGAGCTGTTTTTT. This translates into CAWSGNTGELFF.

The rearrangement links TRBV10-3 to TRBJ2-7, with 9 bases matching TRBD1. This CDR3 region has 16 residues. The germline V gene encodes CDR1 ENHRY and CDR2 SYGVKD. Losses at the gene ends were 4 bases for V and 2 bases for J; bases not matched to a gene: 9. The CDR3: CAISGPPRQGAYEQYF. CDR3 in DNA: TGTGCCATCAGTGGACCCCCAAGACAGGGGGCCTACGAGCAGTACTTC.

This clone was seen a single time. V usage is TRBV27 and J usage is TRBJ1-6; no clear D gene. Deletions cut 1 base from V and 0 bases from J, with 4 bases between. CDR3 length equals 15 residues. Germline V gene sequence: CDR1 MNHEY, CDR2 SMNVEV (reference sequence). The CDR3 bases are TGTGCCAGCAGTTTATACAGCTCCTATAATTCACCCCTCCACTTT. It yields the protein CASSLYSSYNSPLHF.

The chain couples TRBV10-3 to TRBJ2-1, with a tentative D call TRBD2 (5 bases). Germline values: CDR1 ENHRY, CDR2 SYGVKD. Trimming stripped 5 bases from V and 0 bases from J, with 5 bases between. This CDR3 spans 13 amino acids. The CDR3 sequence is CAISSGSYNEQFF. Here the CDR3 DNA reads TGTGCCATCAGTAGCGGCTCCTACAATGAGCAGTTCTTC.

The sample holds one count of this clone. V gene TRBV4-1 combines with J gene TRBJ1-5; D unresolved. In germline, CDR1 is MGHRA, CDR2 YSYEKL. The V gene lost 0 bases and the J gene lost 3 bases, with 15 bases spanning the gap. This CDR3 is built from 17 residues. The CDR3 protein is CASSQDYMRHANQPQHF. Here the CDR3 DNA reads TGCGCCAGCAGCCAAGATTATATGAGACATGCCAATCAGCCCCAGCATTTT.

This chain links TRBV5-8 with TRBJ2-5; TRBD2 matches at 13 bases. The CDR3 length is 15 residues. Germline V gene sequence: CDR1 SGHTS, CDR2 YDEGEE. The V gene end was trimmed by 2 bases and the J gene end by 5 bases; junction bases not matched to a gene: 3. CDR3 amino acids: CASSFTSGGAETQYF. The CDR3 DNA follows: TGTGCCAGCAGCTTTACTAGCGGGGGGGCCGAGACCCAGTACTTC.

This clone was seen a handful of times. The chain couples TRBV5-4 to TRBJ2-7; 7 positions agree with TRBD1. V trimming: 0 bases; J trimming: 2 bases; junction bases outside the gene matches: 5. This CDR3 has 15 amino acids. Germline CDR1 SGHNT, CDR2 YYREEE (reference sequence). The CDR3 bases are TGTGCCAGCAGCTTGGCGAGGGACAGAGCCTACGAGCAGTACTTC. Translating gives CASSLARDRAYEQYF.